This T cell receptor (beta chain) is from a study of blood T cell repertoires in COVID-19 (dated by TCRdb to about 2020). Broadly, across the study: The collaborator samples originated in the United States, Italy and Spain and spanned the acute and convalescent phases of COVID-19. The prospective study material was composed of cDNA or gDNA derived from T cells, B-cell-depleted T cells, or PBMCs. Subjects who had been exposed to COVID-19, were actively infected with it, or had recovered from it provided the deeply sampled blood TCRbeta repertoires that made up the dataset. A freely available public database, intended as a resource for researchers studying the immune response to SARS-CoV-2, is where the repertoires were released. Samples came from the ongoing ImmuneRACE study (first 160 participants) plus 1,254 subjects from 6 global collaborators. Sample metadata almost always included a de-identified subject ID, COVID-19 status, age in years and sex. Where available, HLA class I and class II types were taken from metadata supplied by the sample provider and were not determined by assay-based typing. Summary of the overall study and its limitations: The quantity of clinical and demographic metadata differed by source and by participant and was supplied without curation.

Trimmed from V: 6 bases; trimmed from J: 5 bases; junction bases lacking a gene match: 3. The germline V gene encodes CDR1 MNHEY and CDR2 SVGAGI. CDR3 length: 13 amino acids, cysteine to phenylalanine. The CDR3 DNA has 39 bases and is translated from base 1. In the prospective study, participants were roughly 18 to 100 years old, resided in fewer than 25 geographic areas of the United States, and were enrolled through a virtual design. Cohort assignment in the prospective study relied on participant-reported clinical history from a screening survey and a study questionnaire. For ImmuneRACE Cohort 3, a participant was defined as recovered based on two consecutive negative NP/OP PCR tests, clearance by a healthcare professional, or resolution of symptoms. In the prospective study, mobile phlebotomists collected whole blood, serum and a nasopharyngeal or oropharyngeal swab from each participant. Participants in the prospective study had the option to provide additional blood draws and questionnaires over an approximately 2-month period. Blood samples from the prospective study were shipped frozen or at room temperature prior to DNA extraction.

For this clone: Its antigen is still unknown. There are no base qualities to consult, and no much larger clone falls within one base.

The immunoSEQ Assay, a bias-controlled multiplex PCR, was used to amplify TCRbeta CDR3 regions from genomic DNA. In the original analysis: Nucleated cell counts per sample were estimated from amplification of reference gene primers within the assay. To quantify the absolute abundance of each unique TCRbeta CDR3 rearrangement, sequence reads were collapsed and filtered. Productive Simpson clonality was computed per sample as the square root of Simpson's diversity index over productive rearrangements. The immuneACCESS repertoire file appears here via TCRdb, limited to in-frame rearrangements. These files lack a portion of the clones; in checked studies, under half of the deficit traces to unresolved V genes, and the cause of the others is not known. That table supplies the V and J calls and clone size; D and trimming were determined from the DNA. The sample yields 300,000 or so clones; about 93% were counted once. The ten top clones hold 0.95% to 1.3% of the sample.

The source of this sequence is a woman in her twenties or thirties who had recovered from COVID-19. Sequenced: PBMCs or T cells enriched from blood (not recorded which). Rearrangement joined TRBV6-5 to TRBJ1-2; the junction holds 10 bases that match TRBD1. The CDR3 here reads CASSRDRGYGYTF. The bases are TGTGCCAGCAGCCGGGACAGGGGATATGGCTACACCTTC.